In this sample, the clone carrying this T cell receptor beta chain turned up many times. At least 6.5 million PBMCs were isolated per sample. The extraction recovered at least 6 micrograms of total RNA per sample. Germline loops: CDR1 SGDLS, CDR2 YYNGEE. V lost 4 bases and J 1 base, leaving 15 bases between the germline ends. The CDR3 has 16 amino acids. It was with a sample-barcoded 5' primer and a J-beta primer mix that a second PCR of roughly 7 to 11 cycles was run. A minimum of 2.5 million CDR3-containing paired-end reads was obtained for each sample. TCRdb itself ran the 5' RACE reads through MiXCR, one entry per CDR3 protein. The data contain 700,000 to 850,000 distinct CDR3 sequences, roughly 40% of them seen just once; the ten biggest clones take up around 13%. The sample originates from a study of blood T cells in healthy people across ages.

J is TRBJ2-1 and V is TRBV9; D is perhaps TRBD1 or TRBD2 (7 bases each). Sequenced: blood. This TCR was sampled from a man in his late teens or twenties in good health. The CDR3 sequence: CASSPPRGGSYNEQFF. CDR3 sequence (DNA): TGTGCCAGCAGCCCTCCCAGGGGGGGGTCCTACAATGAGCAGTTCTTC.